The next 19 T cell receptor beta chains were all read from a single sample in a study of blood T cell repertoires in COVID-19 (dated by TCRdb to about 2020). Libraries came from the immunoSEQ multiplex PCR assay. The clones in this table, taken by TCRdb from immuneACCESS, are in-frame only. Not every clone is retained; where verified, under half of the shortfall comes from an unresolved V gene, and the cause of the rest is unknown. The table for this sample lists 75,000 to 100,000 clones; approximately 78% of them were counted only once. Less than 25% of the sample comes from the top ten. Sequencing was carried out using peripheral blood. Receptors originate from a human donor in a cohort sampled during active COVID-19.

This clone turned up a few times. The DNA of the CDR3 is TGTGCCAGCAGTGAGGGAGAGAATGAGCAGTTCTTC. Its protein is CASSEGENEQFF. V gene TRBV2 combines with J gene TRBJ2-1; weak D call: TRBD2 (5 bases). This CDR3 spans 12 amino acids. V shed 3 bases and J shed 7 bases, with 7 bases lying between them. CDR1 SNHLY and CDR2 FYNNEI come from the germline V gene. Full variable domain (outside the CDR3, taken from reference TRBV2 and TRBJ2-1): EPEVTQTPSHQVTQMGQEVILRCVPISNHLYFYWYRQILGQKVEFLVSFYNNEISEKSEIFDDQFSVERPDGSNFTLKIRSTKLEDSAMYFCASSEGENEQFFGPGTRLTVL.

The gene calls are TRBV18 and TRBJ1-4; D not certain. Trimming left V 2 bases short and J 4 bases short, with 5 bases between. CDR1 KGHSH and CDR2 LQKENI come from the germline V gene. This CDR3 is built from 13 residues. The CDR3 reads CASSPGRNEKLFF. The CDR3 DNA reads as TGTGCCAGCTCACCAGGCCGTAATGAAAAACTGTTTTTT.

The chain combines TRBV19 with TRBJ1-2; D remains unclear. Trimming pared 1 base from V and 5 bases from J, leaving 11 bases between. Germline V gene data show CDR1 as LNHDA and CDR2 as SQIVND (reference sequence). The CDR3 is 14 amino acids. In nucleotides, the CDR3 is TGTGCCAGTAGTATAGGAGGAGATCTTTATGGCTACACCTTC. It is translated as CASSIGGDLYGYTF.

This clone is medium-sized in the sample. The chain carries TRBV27 and TRBJ1-5, with D perhaps matching TRBD1 (6 bases). Germline V CDR1 and CDR2: MNHEY, SMNVEV (reference sequence). Trimming took off 5 bases at V and 4 bases at J, with 9 bases between the two ends. The CDR3 runs to 13 residues. CDR3 coding DNA: TGTGCCAGCAGTACAGGGTTGAATCAGCCCCAGCATTTT. Residues: CASSTGLNQPQHF.

This clone was seen a few times. This chain joins TRBV6-5 and TRBJ1-2; 7 nucleotides match TRBD1. V lost 5 bases, J lost 7 bases, and 13 bases stayed unmatched. The CDR3 is 15 residues long. Germline V gene data show CDR1 as MNHEY and CDR2 as SVGAGI. CDR3: CASSIQAGQGGGYTF. The CDR3 coding sequence is TGTGCCAGCAGTATCCAAGCAGGGCAGGGGGGTGGCTACACCTTC.

The DNA for the CDR3 is TGTGCCAGCAGCTTCGACTTTAGCACAGATACGCAGTATTTT. Residues: CASSFDFSTDTQYF. The chain links TRBV7-6 to TRBJ2-3, with D unclear. The V end was cut by 3 bases, the J end by 0 bases, with 7 bases between. Germline values: CDR1 SGHVS, CDR2 FNYEAQ. The CDR3 length is 14 residues.

This clone was recorded a few times. V usage is TRBV10-1 and J usage is TRBJ1-3; the D is unclear. V was clipped by 0 bases and J by 4 bases, with 10 bases between them. CDR1 and CDR2 from the germline V gene are WNHNN and SYGVQD (reference sequence). This CDR3 comprises 15 residues. CDR3 region: CASSESASGGNTIYF. The CDR3 DNA follows: TGCGCCAGCAGTGAGTCGGCCAGCGGCGGAAACACCATATATTTT.

J is TRBJ2-2 and V is TRBV2, with D possibly matching TRBD1 (6 bases). The CDR3 loop spans 14 amino acids. Per the germline V gene, CDR1 is SNHLY and CDR2 is FYNNEI. V shed 7 bases and J shed 5 bases, with 14 bases lying between them. The CDR3 DNA follows: TGTGCCAGCATCCAGCGAGGGGGAACCGGGGAGCTGTTTTTT. Its protein product is CASIQRGGTGELFF.

This clone was seen repeatedly, ten times or more. This sequence joins TRBV7-9 and TRBJ2-2; TRBD2 is a possible D gene (5 bases). Germline values: CDR1 SEHNR, CDR2 FQNEAQ (reference sequence). The CDR3 has 14 amino acids. V was cut by 5 bases and J by 4 bases, with 11 bases left in between. The CDR3 coding sequence is TGTGCCAGCAGCCACGGGGTCGGCACCGGGGAGCTGTTTTTT. Protein sequence: CASSHGVGTGELFF.

This clone was found once. Written as DNA, the CDR3 is TGTGCCAGCAGCCGGCCCGACAGGACCTCCGGCTACACCTTC. Encoded protein: CASSRPDRTSGYTF. This chain links TRBV7-2 with TRBJ1-2; TRBD1 is a possible D gene (6 bases). Germline V gene lookup returns CDR1 SGHTA and CDR2 FQGNSA. Trimming took off 5 bases at V and 8 bases at J, with 18 bases between the two ends. The CDR3 length is 14 residues.

This sequence joins TRBV5-4 and TRBJ2-7; 7 bases map to TRBD2. Germline V CDR1 and CDR2: SGHNT, YYREEE (reference sequence). The CDR3 runs 13 residues. With V trimmed by 4 bases and J by 2 bases, 3 bases remained unmatched. CDR3 nucleotides: TGTGCCAGCAGCCGGGACTACACCTACGAGCAGTACTTC. Amino acid sequence: CASSRDYTYEQYF.

CDR3 DNA sequence: TGTGCCAGCAGCCCTATTGGGCTAGCGGGGAGCACAGATACGCAGTATTTT. Protein product: CASSPIGLAGSTDTQYF. The rearrangement joins TRBV5-5 to TRBJ2-3; 9 positions agree with TRBD2. The CDR3 consists of 17 residues. V lost 4 bases and J lost 0; bases outside the gene matches: 9. Per germline, CDR1 SGHKS and CDR2 YYEKEE (reference sequence). Full variable domain (outside the CDR3, taken from reference TRBV5-5 and TRBJ2-3): DAGVTQSPTHLIKTRGQQVTLRCSPISGHKSVSWYQQVLGQGPQFIFQYYEKEERGRGNFPDRFSARQFPNYSSELNVNALLLGDSALYLCASSPIGLAGSTDTQYFGPGTRLTVL.

The rearrangement uses TRBV15 and TRBJ2-7; 12 bases agree with TRBD2. This CDR3 contains 16 residues. V dropped 5 bases and J dropped 7; count of bases not matched to a gene: 12. Per germline, CDR1 LNHNV and CDR2 YYDKDF (reference sequence). The chain's CDR3 is CATSLDTSGGLLEQYF. The DNA for the CDR3 is TGTGCCACCAGCTTAGACACTAGCGGGGGGCTCCTAGAGCAGTACTTC.

V gene TRBV12-3 or TRBV12-4 combines with J gene TRBJ2-7, with D uncertain. The CDR3 loop spans 11 amino acids. Trimming took 6 bases from V and 1 from J, leaving 4 bases between them. This CDR3 is CASSSSYEQYF. The CDR3 DNA reads as TGTGCCAGCAGCTCTTCCTACGAGCAGTACTTC.

The chain employs TRBV29-1 and TRBJ2-1, with D unclear. This CDR3 region has 10 residues. Germline CDR1 SQVTM, CDR2 ANQGSEA. Trimming stripped 3 bases from V and 10 bases from J, with 7 bases between. CDR3 sequence (DNA): TGCAGCGTTGAGGCTGTCGAGCAGTTCTTC. It is translated as CSVEAVEQFF.

The genes are TRBV3-1 (or the pseudogene TRBV3-2) and TRBJ2-1; D may be TRBD2 (6 bases). The CDR3 loop spans 15 amino acids. Germline V gene lookup returns CDR1 LGHDT and CDR2 YNNKEL (reference sequence). V was shortened by 3 bases and J by 9 bases, with 18 bases between the two germline ends. CDR3 coding DNA: TGTGCCAGCAGCCACGAATATTCGTTCGGGAGTGAGCAGTTCTTC. Amino acid sequence: CASSHEYSFGSEQFF.

This chain links TRBV4-1 with TRBJ2-1; 9 nucleotides align to TRBD1. The length of the CDR3 is 15 residues. Germline V gene data show CDR1 as MGHRA and CDR2 as YSYEKL. J was trimmed by 5 bases and V by 2 bases; bases with no gene match: 4. The CDR3 reads CASSQTGGADNEQFF. CDR3 DNA: TGCGCCAGCAGCCAAACAGGGGGCGCGGACAATGAGCAGTTCTTC.

This rearrangement joins TRBV5-6 to TRBJ1-2; 7 bases are a match to TRBD1. Losses at the gene ends were 3 bases for V and 5 bases for J; bases not matched to a gene: 7. There are 14 residues in the CDR3. Per the germline V gene, CDR1 is SGHDT and CDR2 is YYEEEE. CDR3 in DNA: TGTGCCAGCAGCTCAGGACAGGAAGGATATGGCTACACCTTC. This sequence encodes CASSSGQEGYGYTF. The entire variable domain, with the rest obtained from reference TRBV5-6 and TRBJ1-2, is as follows: DAGVTQSPTHLIKTRGQQVTLRCSPKSGHDTVSWYQQALGQGPQFIFQYYEEEERQRGNFPDRFSGHQFPNYSSELNVNALLLGDSALYLCASSSGQEGYGYTFGSGTRLTVV.

The rearrangement uses TRBV6-6 and TRBJ2-7, with no clear D. CDR1 is MNHNY, CDR2 SVGAGI, per germline (reference sequence). Trimming took off 2 bases at V and 4 bases at J, with 12 bases between the two ends. CDR3 length equals 14 residues. CDR3 nucleotide sequence: TGTGCCAGCAGTTACCAAGGCAGCGTATACGAGCAGTACTTC. Its protein is CASSYQGSVYEQYF.